This entry lists 20 T cell receptor beta chains sequenced from one sample in a study of blood T cells in healthy people across ages. It was with a sample-barcoded 5' primer and a J-beta primer mix that a second PCR of roughly 7 to 12 cycles was run. TCRdb processed the 5' RACE reads anew with MiXCR; each CDR3 protein has one entry. The sample has 1.5 million to 2 million distinct CDR3 sequences, roughly 52% seen once; the top ten hold less than 2.5%. The specimen was blood. The receptors were gathered from a woman in her thirties or forties in good health.

This chain links TRBV9 with TRBJ2-5; D is tentatively TRBD1 or TRBD2 (5 bases each). V dropped 2 bases and J dropped 11 bases, with 19 bases sitting between them. The CDR3 loop spans 14 amino acids. CDR1 and CDR2 (germline): SGDLS, YYNGEE. DNA of the CDR3: TGTGCCAGCAGCGTCGAGGGGCGCGTGAATGAGCAGTACTTC. Encoded protein: CASSVEGRVNEQYF.

The chain is built from TRBV6-2 or TRBV6-3 and TRBJ2-1, with D unclear. Germline loops: CDR1 MNHEY, CDR2 SVGEGT. V lost 8 bases and J 0 bases, leaving 14 bases between the germline ends. CDR3 length: 15 amino acids. The CDR3 region has the DNA TGTGCCAGCTCCGAGTTGAGTTCCTCCTACAATGAGCAGTTCTTC. Its protein is CASSELSSSYNEQFF.

The V and J genes are TRBV5-5 and TRBJ1-5, with D perhaps TRBD1 (5 bases). Germline CDR1 and CDR2: SGHKS and YYEKEE (reference sequence). This CDR3 contains 15 residues. The ends were cut back, 1 base at V and 1 base at J, with 9 bases in the middle. CDR3 region: CASSLWQGSNQPQHF. The CDR3 DNA follows: TGTGCCAGCAGCTTGTGGCAGGGAAGCAATCAGCCCCAGCATTTT.

This sequence joins TRBV7-2 and TRBJ1-6; 11 bases line up with TRBD1. This CDR3 is 17 amino acids long. The germline CDR1 and CDR2 sequences are SGHTA and FQGNSA. Trimming cost V 7 bases and J 2 bases; bases outside gene matches: 7. The CDR3 protein is CASTDPGQGAYNSPLHF. Written as DNA, the CDR3 is TGTGCCAGCACCGACCCGGGACAGGGGGCCTATAATTCACCCCTCCACTTT.

This clonotype showed up many times. The chain couples TRBV7-2 to TRBJ2-5, with D perhaps being TRBD1 or TRBD2 (6 bases each). Trimming took off 4 bases at V and 1 base at J, with 19 bases between the two ends. The germline V gene encodes CDR1 SGHTA and CDR2 FQGNSA. There are 17 residues in the CDR3. CDR3 loop: CASSSRGDRVGQETQYF. Here the CDR3 DNA reads TGTGCCAGCAGCTCGAGGGGGGACCGGGTGGGCCAAGAGACCCAGTACTTC.

This clonotype showed up just a few times. V and J are TRBV4-1 and TRBJ1-4, with D uncertain. Trimming shortened V by 1 base and J by 7 bases, and 13 bases separated the two germline ends. The CDR3 sequence is 15 residues long. The germline gives CDR1 MGHRA, CDR2 YSYEKL. This CDR3 is CASSQVVTVAEKLFF. The CDR3 bases are TGCGCCAGCAGCCAAGTAGTTACAGTGGCTGAAAAACTGTTTTTT.

The rearrangement joins TRBV6-6 to TRBJ2-1, with D perhaps TRBD2 (7 bases). This CDR3 contains 15 residues. The V end lost 5 bases, the J end lost 0 bases, and 11 bases lay between the germline ends. Germline CDR1 and CDR2: MNHNY and SVGAGI (reference sequence). The chain's CDR3 is CASSHRGASYNEQFF. The CDR3 DNA reads as TGTGCCAGCAGTCACCGGGGGGCCTCCTACAATGAGCAGTTCTTC.

The rearrangement joins TRBV9 to TRBJ2-1; D gene unclear. V was cut by 0 bases and J by 2 bases, with 9 bases left in between. The CDR3 is 15 amino acids. Germline assignment: CDR1 SGDLS and CDR2 YYNGEE. In DNA, the CDR3 is TGTGCCAGCAGCGTAGAGGTGACGGCCTACAATGAGCAGTTCTTC. This translates into CASSVEVTAYNEQFF.

This chain links TRBV6-6 with TRBJ1-5, with no clear D. V was clipped by 5 bases and J by 0 bases, with 8 bases between them. Germline CDR1 MNHNY, CDR2 SVGAGI (reference sequence). The CDR3 is 14 amino acids. The CDR3 DNA is TGTGCCAGCAGTGAGAGGAATAGCAATCAGCCCCAGCATTTT. It specifies CASSERNSNQPQHF.

This chain links TRBV20-1 with TRBJ2-7, with D maybe TRBD1 (5 bases). There are 13 residues in the CDR3. CDR1 is DFQATT, CDR2 SNEGSKA, per germline (reference sequence). V lost 3 bases and J lost 3, with 12 bases in between. The DNA of the CDR3 is TGCAGTGCTAGTGTCAGGGCACTCTACGAGCAGTACTTC. Translated: CSASVRALYEQYF.

The J gene is TRBJ1-2, the V gene TRBV6-5; TRBD1 agrees at 7 bases. The CDR3 is made up of 13 amino acids. The ends lost 8 bases at V and 7 bases at J; junction bases unmatched: 10. From germline, CDR1 is MNHEY and CDR2 SVGAGI. CDR3 sequence reads: CASGIQGSGGYTF. The DNA of the CDR3 is TGTGCCAGCGGAATACAGGGGAGCGGTGGCTACACCTTC.

This sequence joins TRBV27 and TRBJ2-5; either TRBD1 or TRBD2 may fit D (5 bases each). V was trimmed by 3 bases and J by 4 bases, leaving 15 bases between them. The V gene's germline CDR1 is MNHEY and CDR2 SMNVEV (reference sequence). The CDR3 sequence is 15 residues long. CDR3: CASSFFGTPPETQYF. The CDR3 DNA reads as TGTGCCAGCAGTTTCTTCGGGACGCCCCCAGAGACCCAGTACTTC.

This clonotype was seen only once. The J gene is TRBJ2-1, the V gene TRBV7-2; TRBD2 matches at 9 bases. The CDR3 is 15 residues long. The germline V gene encodes CDR1 SGHTA and CDR2 FQGNSA. J gave up 5 bases and V 6 bases, and 8 bases lay outside the gene matches. CDR3 amino acids: CASRPQRGAHNEQFF. The CDR3 DNA follows: TGTGCCAGCAGACCTCAGCGGGGGGCCCACAATGAGCAGTTCTTC.

The rearrangement links TRBV28 to TRBJ1-1; no clear D. Trimming left V 6 bases short and J 1 base short, with 27 bases between. The CDR3 extends over 19 amino acids. Germline lookup yields CDR1 MDHEN and CDR2 SYDVKM. The DNA of the CDR3 is TGTGCCAGCAGCTCAACAACTAGGGCCTCCAGAACAAGGAACACTGAAGCTTTCTTT. Amino acid sequence: CASSSTTRASRTRNTEAFF.

V gene TRBV5-1 combines with J gene TRBJ1-6; no clear D. V lost 2 bases to trimming and J lost 9 bases, with 18 bases between them. Germline values: CDR1 SGHRS, CDR2 YFSETQ. There are 16 residues in the CDR3. In DNA, the CDR3 is TGCGCCAGCAGCTTTTCTCCGGGAACAGAGGGTTCACCCCTCCACTTT. This translates into CASSFSPGTEGSPLHF.

The rearrangement uses TRBV4-3 and TRBJ2-1; TRBD2 is a possible D gene (5 bases). Trimming took off 0 bases at V and 8 bases at J, with 14 bases between the two ends. The CDR3 sequence is 15 residues long. The germline CDR1 and CDR2 sequences are LGHNA and YSLEER. As DNA, the CDR3 is TGCGCCAGCAGCCAAGAGGTCAGAGGGCTGGATGAGCAGTTCTTC. This encodes CASSQEVRGLDEQFF.

The rearrangement links TRBV24-1 to TRBJ2-4; D is ambiguous. The DNA end is more similar to TRBJ2-7, so the J call may be wrong. The CDR3 totals 13 residues. Germline V gene lookup returns CDR1 KGHDR and CDR2 SFDVKD. The CDR3 is CATSDSPPYEQYF. The DNA of the CDR3 is TGTGCCACCAGTGATAGTCCCCCGTACGAGCAGTACTTC.

A few counts support this clonotype. The rearrangement joins TRBV13 to TRBJ2-3; possible D gene TRBD2, 5 bases. Looked up from germline, CDR1 is PRHDT and CDR2 is FYEKMQ (reference sequence). The V end was cut by 3 bases, the J end by 1 base, with 14 bases between. The CDR3 totals 16 residues. CDR3: CASSLGSGMRTDTQYF. CDR3 DNA: TGTGCCAGCAGCTTGGGGAGCGGTATGCGCACAGATACGCAGTATTTT.

The chain carries TRBV6-1 and TRBJ2-1, with D perhaps being TRBD1 or TRBD2 (5 bases each). V dropped 8 bases and J dropped 4 bases, with 15 bases sitting between them. Germline V gene sequence: CDR1 MNHNS, CDR2 SASEGT. The CDR3 has 14 amino acids. The CDR3 DNA reads TGTGCCAGCCGTTTAGGGACGGAATACAATGAGCAGTTCTTC. Translated: CASRLGTEYNEQFF.

This clonotype appeared a single time. The chain employs TRBV25-1 and TRBJ2-4; tentative D call: TRBD1 (6 bases). The J call could be wrong; TRBJ2-7 is a better fit for the DNA end. Germline V lookup: CDR1 MGHDK, CDR2 SYGVNS. The CDR3 contains 18 residues. CDR3 in amino acids: CASSEWECGGKSYYEQYF. In nucleotides, the CDR3 is TGTGCCAGCAGTGAATGGGAGTGTGGGGGCAAGTCTTATTACGAGCAGTACTTC.